The rows below give T cell receptor beta chains drawn from one sample of a study of blood T cells in healthy people across ages. TCRdb ran MiXCR on the 5' RACE reads and lists one entry per CDR3 protein. The data show 550,000 to 650,000 distinct CDR3 sequences, less than 35% seen once. The sample taken for sequencing was blood. The receptors were sampled from a woman of 80 years or more in good health. Both conserved end residues are part of each CDR3. D genes are given only for firm matches. Size values are once, few and many counts, or a class for expanded clones, and some rows have none.

TRBJ1-2,-,TRBV6-2/TRBV6-3,many,TGTGCCAGCAGTTACTTGGCGGGCGGCGGCTACACCTTC,CASSYLAGGGYTF
TRBJ1-4,TRBD1,TRBV6-5,many,TGTGCCAGTTCAAGAGGGGGCCAACCTGAAAAACTGTTTTTT,CASSRGGQPEKLFF
TRBJ2-7,-,TRBV7-2,-,TGTGCCAGCAGCTTAGATAGGCTCAAGTACGAGCAGTACTTC,CASSLDRLKYEQYF
TRBJ2-1,-,TRBV20-1,many,TGCAGTGCCACCCCCGGGGGCGCCTACAATGAGCAGTTCTTC,CSATPGGAYNEQFF
TRBJ2-2,-,TRBV6-1,-,TGTGCCAGCAGACTGGGCCCCTTCACCGGGGAGCTGTTTTTT,CASRLGPFTGELFF
TRBJ2-4,-,TRBV5-4,once,TGTGCCAGCAGCTTGGAACAGCTTAACATTCAGTACTTC,CASSLEQLNIQYF
TRBJ2-7,-,TRBV20-1,many,TGCAGTGCGAAAGGACTGAGTTCCTACGAGCAGTACTTC,CSAKGLSSYEQYF
TRBJ2-3,TRBD1,TRBV7-3,-,TGTGCCAGCAGCTTAATAGGCCGGACAGGCGGGCGGACAGATACGCTGTATTTT,CASSLIGRTGGRTDTLYF
TRBJ2-3,-,TRBV12-3/TRBV12-4,-,TGTGCCAGCAGTTTTTTTACGGGGTGGGTGAGCACAGATACGGAGTATTTT,CASSFFTGWVSTDTEYF
TRBJ2-7,-,TRBV7-8,-,TGTGCCAGCAGCTACGGACCAGGACAGCCGAGCTACGAGCAGTACTTC,CASSYGPGQPSYEQYF
TRBJ2-7,-,TRBV5-6,-,TGTGCCAACAGCTCCTCTTGGGGGGGCTACAATGAGCAGTACTTC,CANSSSWGGYNEQYF
TRBJ2-7,-,TRBV6-5,many,TGTGCCAGCAGTTCCCCTGGCTGGGCATACGAGCAGTACTTC,CASSSPGWAYEQYF
TRBJ2-3,-,TRBV7-2,few,TGTGCCAGCAGCTTAGCGGGGGCCGGACGGACAGATACGCAGTATTTT,CASSLAGAGRTDTQYF
TRBJ2-5,-,TRBV6-1,-,TGTGCCAGCAGTGAAAATTGGGAGACCCAGTACTTC,CASSENWETQYF
TRBJ2-5,-,TRBV7-7,many,TGTGCTAGCAGCTCCTCAGGGGATCAAGAGACCCAGTACTTC,CASSSSGDQETQYF
TRBJ2-5,TRBD1,TRBV27,-,TGTGCCAGCAGTCCACAACCCACCGGGACAGGGGGCTACAATGAGCAGTACTTC,CASSPQPTGTGGYNEQYF
TRBJ2-7,TRBD2,TRBV20-1,-,TGCAGTGCTAGAGGAAGTAGCGGGGGCTCCTACGAGCAGTACTTC,CSARGSSGGSYEQYF
TRBJ2-1,-,TRBV28,many,TGTGCCAGCAGTTTAAAAGCGTATGAGCAGTTCTTC,CASSLKAYEQFF
TRBJ2-3,TRBD2,TRBV3-1,few,TGTGCCAGCAGCCAAGATCGGAGGACTAGCGGGGGGGCCGTTAGCACAGATACGCAGTATTTT,CASSQDRRTSGGAVSTDTQYF
TRBJ1-1,-,TRBV12-3/TRBV12-4,few,TGTGCCAGCACCTTATTTTGGAACACTGAAGCTTTCTTT,CASTLFWNTEAFF
TRBJ2-5,TRBD1,TRBV7-7,many,TGTGCTAGCAGCTTGGGGGACAGGGCCGATGCAGAGACCCAGTACTTC,CASSLGDRADAETQYF
TRBJ2-4,-,TRBV29-1,-,TGCAGCGTTGATGAGGGGCCAAACATTCAGTACTTC,CSVDEGPNIQYF
TRBJ2-5,-,TRBV5-6,-,TGTACCAGTAGCTTGGGCGAGACCCAGTACTTC,CTSSLGETQYF
TRBJ1-5,TRBD1,TRBV2,few,TGTGCCAGCAGCGATACAGGGGGCAATCAGCCCCAGCATTTT,CASSDTGGNQPQHF
TRBJ2-4,-,TRBV7-9,few,TGTGCCAGCAGCCTTACAGGCCGTGGGGCAAAAAACATTCAGTACTTC,CASSLTGRGAKNIQYF
TRBJ2-3,-,TRBV9,-,TGTGCCAGCAGCGCCAGAACGGGGAATACGCGGTATTTT,CASSARTGNTRYF
TRBJ2-1,TRBD1,TRBV7-9,-,TGTGCCAGCAGCCCGAGAGGGACAGGGGGCTGCTATGAGCAGTTCTTC,CASSPRGTGGCYEQFF
TRBJ2-5,-,TRBV20-1,many,TGCAGTGCTTCTTATTGGGAGAAGACCCAGTACTTC,CSASYWEKTQYF
TRBJ1-1,-,TRBV3-1,few,TGTGCCAGCAGCCAAGGGGGGAAAGGTGAAGCTTTCTTT,CASSQGGKGEAFF
TRBJ1-4,-,TRBV5-1,-,TGCGCCAGCAGCCCGTTCGGGGCTGCAACTAATGAAAAACTGTTTTTT,CASSPFGAATNEKLFF
TRBJ1-2,-,TRBV27,-,TGTGCCAGCAGCCCATTCGGGGCGAGTCAGAACTATGGCTACAGCTTC,CASSPFGASQNYGYSF
TRBJ2-1,TRBD1,TRBV25-1,many,TGTGCCAGCAGTGAATATGACAGGGTGTACAATGAGCAGTTCTTC,CASSEYDRVYNEQFF
TRBJ2-5,-,TRBV5-1,-,TGCGCCAGCAACCCAGGGGGGGGACAAGAGACCCAGTACTTC,CASNPGGGQETQYF
TRBJ1-4,-,TRBV7-2,-,TGTGCCAGCAGCTTAATGGGGCGGGAAAAACTGTTTTTT,CASSLMGREKLFF
TRBJ2-7,-,TRBV7-2,many,TGTGCCAGCAGCCCCACTCTAATCTCCTCGGAATCTCCCCGCGAGCAGTACTTC,CASSPTLISSESPREQYF
TRBJ2-5,TRBD1,TRBV6-2/TRBV6-3,many,TGTGCCAGCAGTGCCCCGGGACAGGGGAAAGAGACCCAGTACTTC,CASSAPGQGKETQYF
TRBJ1-6,-,TRBV10-3,many,TGTGCCATCAGTGAGGGGGTGTCTGAGTTATCACCCCTCCACTTT,CAISEGVSELSPLHF
TRBJ1-4,-,TRBV21-1,few,TGTGCCAGCAGCCAGGCCGTGGGAAGGGAAAAACTGTTTTTT,CASSQAVGREKLFF
TRBJ2-3,-,TRBV7-2,-,TGTGCCAGCAGCTTGGCTTACCGACGAGATACGCAGTATTTT,CASSLAYRRDTQYF
TRBJ1-2,-,TRBV9,many,TGTGCCAGCAGCGTAGGGCAGGGGAACCCCGGCTACACCTTC,CASSVGQGNPGYTF
TRBJ2-5,TRBD2,TRBV6-5,many,TGTGCCAGCAGTTACTCGAAACTAGCGGCACAAGAGACCCAGTACTTC,CASSYSKLAAQETQYF
TRBJ1-4,TRBD1,TRBV5-1,-,TGCGCCAGCAGCTTAAATCCAGGGGGCATAAATGAAAAACTGTTTTTT,CASSLNPGGINEKLFF
TRBJ2-7,-,TRBV4-3,many,TGCGCCAGCAGCCAAGATGCGCAGGGCTACGAGCAGTACTTC,CASSQDAQGYEQYF
TRBJ2-4,-,TRBV7-2,-,TGTGCCAGCAGCTTGCAGGGGACCTGGAAAAACATTCAGTACTTC,CASSLQGTWKNIQYF
TRBJ2-7,-,TRBV20-1,many,TGCAGTGCTAGAGATCCGACAGCGGGTTCCTACGAGCAGTACTTC,CSARDPTAGSYEQYF
TRBJ1-4,-,TRBV7-2,-,TGTGCCAGCAGCTTGAGTACGAAACTGTTTTTT,CASSLSTKLFF
TRBJ1-1,-,TRBV29-1,-,TGCAGCGTTGAAGGCAGACTGAACACTGAAGCTTTCTTT,CSVEGRLNTEAFF
TRBJ2-3,-,TRBV12-3/TRBV12-4,many,TGTGCCAGCAGCCCATTCACAGATACGCAGTATTTT,CASSPFTDTQYF
TRBJ1-5,TRBD1,TRBV2,-,TGTGCCAGCAGGGGGGACAGGGATCAGCCCCAGCATTTT,CASRGDRDQPQHF
TRBJ1-4,TRBD1,TRBV10-3,-,TGTGTCATCGGGGGGACAGGAATAAATGAAAAACTGTTTTTT,CVIGGTGINEKLFF
TRBJ2-3,-,TRBV5-1,few,TGCGCCAGCTCCTGGGCCTCGGGGACGGTCACAGATACGCAGTATTTT,CASSWASGTVTDTQYF
TRBJ1-4,-,TRBV27,-,TGTGCCAGCAGGGATTGGGGAGGTGAAAAACTGTTTTTT,CASRDWGGEKLFF
TRBJ1-6,-,TRBV25-1,many,TGTGCCAGCAGTCAGAATTCACCCCTCCACTTT,CASSQNSPLHF
TRBJ2-2,-,TRBV9,few,TGTGCCAGCAGCGTAGTCGATCAGGGGCCCGGGGAGCTGTTTTTT,CASSVVDQGPGELFF
TRBJ2-1,-,TRBV29-1,many,TGCAGCGTTGGGGGAGGAGTCAATGAGCAGTTCTTC,CSVGGGVNEQFF
TRBJ1-5,-,TRBV13,many,TGTGCCAGCAGCTTGTCAGGGGCGCGTCAGCCCCAGCATTTT,CASSLSGARQPQHF
TRBJ2-1,-,TRBV7-2,many,TGTGCCAGCAGCTTAGCGCCTGACAGATTGTGGAATGAGCAGTTCTTC,CASSLAPDRLWNEQFF